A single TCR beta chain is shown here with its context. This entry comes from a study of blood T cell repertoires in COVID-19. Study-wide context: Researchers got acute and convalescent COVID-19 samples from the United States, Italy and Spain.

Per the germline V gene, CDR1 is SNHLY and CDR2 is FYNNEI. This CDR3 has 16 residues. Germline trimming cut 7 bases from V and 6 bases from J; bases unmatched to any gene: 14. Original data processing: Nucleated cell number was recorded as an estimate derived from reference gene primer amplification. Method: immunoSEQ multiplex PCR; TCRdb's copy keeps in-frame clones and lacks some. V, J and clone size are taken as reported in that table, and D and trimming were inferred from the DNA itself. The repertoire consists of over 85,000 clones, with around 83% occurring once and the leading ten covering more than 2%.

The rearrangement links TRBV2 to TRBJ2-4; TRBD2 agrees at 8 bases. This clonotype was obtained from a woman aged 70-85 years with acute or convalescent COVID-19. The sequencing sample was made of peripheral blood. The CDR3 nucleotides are TGTGCCAGCAAAGAATCCCCGGGACTAGGCAGAAACATTCAGTACTTC. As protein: CASKESPGLGRNIQYF. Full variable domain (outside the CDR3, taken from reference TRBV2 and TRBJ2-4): EPEVTQTPSHQVTQMGQEVILRCVPISNHLYFYWYRQILGQKVEFLVSFYNNEISEKSEIFDDQFSVERPDGSNFTLKIRSTKLEDSAMYFCASKESPGLGRNIQYFGAGTRLSVL.